Below, 30 T cell receptor beta chains from the same sample are listed, as sequenced in a study of cytomegalovirus exposure and HLA in healthy donors (dated by TCRdb to 2016 to 2017). Libraries came from the immunoSEQ multiplex PCR assay. For the multiplex PCR, a mixture combining 60 forward primers for TCR Vbeta segments and 13 reverse primers for TCR Jbeta segments was used. The table comes from immuneACCESS by way of TCRdb, which keeps in-frame sequences with V and J called. Part of the clones is missing from these tables; in studies checked, under half for an unresolved V gene and the rest for unknown reasons. The sample table contains around 170,000 clones; only one count was recorded for approximately 79% of them. Together, the top ten hold more than 0.55% of the sample. The sample taken for sequencing was PBMCs. The receptors shown here come from a woman aged 40 to 49 in good health and CMV-seronegative.

This rearrangement joins TRBV6-1 to TRBJ1-2, with TRBD1 as a possible D gene (6 bases). CDR3 size: 15 residues. V was pared by 7 bases and J by 8 bases, with 23 bases between. Germline V CDR1 and CDR2: MNHNS, SASEGT. The CDR3 spells CASKTGAPILGGYTF. For the CDR3, the DNA is TGTGCCAGCAAGACAGGCGCTCCGATTTTAGGAGGCTACACCTTC.

This clone turned up a few times. For the CDR3, the DNA is TGCGCCAGCAGCAGGCTAGACAGGTCTAATGAAAAACTGTTTTTT. It encodes CASSRLDRSNEKLFF. The chain has TRBV5-1 and TRBJ1-4; a weak D match, TRBD1 (6 bases). The CDR3 consists of 15 residues. V was pared by 4 bases and J by 3 bases, with 13 bases between. Germline V gives CDR1 SGHRS, CDR2 YFSETQ.

V is TRBV28 and J is TRBJ1-2; 7 bases match TRBD1. The CDR3 covers 19 residues. Germline V lookup: CDR1 MDHEN, CDR2 SYDVKM. V was clipped by 6 bases and J by 8 bases; unmatched bases: 27. The CDR3 region has the DNA TGTGCCAGCAGGTATAGTTTAGTCCGCATAGGGGGCGGTTCATACGGCTACACCTTC. The encoded protein is CASRYSLVRIGGGSYGYTF.

In this sample, this clone turned up a few times. The chain links TRBV5-4 to TRBJ1-2, with unresolved D. CDR1 is SGHNT, CDR2 YYREEE, per germline (reference sequence). The CDR3 is made up of 14 amino acids. Trimming pared 0 bases from V and 8 bases from J, leaving 14 bases between. The CDR3 DNA sequence: TGTGCCAGCAGCTTGGATAGCAGAACTAGCGGCTACACCTTC. It specifies CASSLDSRTSGYTF.

The V call is TRBV4-3, the J call TRBJ2-2; TRBD2 might be the D (6 bases). V shed 1 base and J shed 2 bases, with 14 bases lying between them. There are 17 residues in the CDR3. CDR1 and CDR2 from the germline V gene are LGHNA and YSLEER. The CDR3 sequence is CASSQVRAGLNTGELFF. Here the CDR3 DNA reads TGCGCCAGCAGCCAAGTTAGAGCGGGTCTAAACACCGGGGAGCTGTTTTTT.

CDR3 nucleotide sequence: TGTGCCAGTAGTAGCCCCTTACTAGCGGGGAGGGGCATTCAGTACTTC. The encoded protein is CASSSPLLAGRGIQYF. The chain combines TRBV19 with TRBJ2-4, with 10 positions matching TRBD2. The CDR3 has 16 amino acids. Germline lookup yields CDR1 LNHDA and CDR2 SQIVND (reference sequence). Trimming took 4 bases from V and 9 from J; bases not matched to a gene: 12.

The chain couples TRBV19 to TRBJ1-2; 7 bases are shared with TRBD1. CDR1 and CDR2 (germline): LNHDA, SQIVND (reference sequence). The CDR3 is made up of 13 amino acids. The V gene end was trimmed by 4 bases and the J gene end by 8 bases; junction bases not matched to a gene: 7. The DNA of the CDR3 is TGTGCCAGTAGTACCGACAGGGTTTTGGGCTACACCTTC. Amino acid sequence: CASSTDRVLGYTF.

The chain couples TRBV25-1 to TRBJ2-3; D perhaps matches TRBD1 (6 bases). Trimming left V 4 bases short and J 5 bases short, with 13 bases between. CDR1 and CDR2 (germline): MGHDK, SYGVNS. This CDR3 has 14 residues. The CDR3 reads CASSGPGAGDTQYF. DNA of the CDR3: TGTGCCAGCAGTGGCCCAGGGGCGGGAGATACGCAGTATTTT.

This rearrangement joins TRBV30 to TRBJ1-1, with a weak D call TRBD1 (5 bases). V was shortened by 3 bases and J by 5 bases, with 10 bases between the two germline ends. CDR1 and CDR2 from the germline V gene are GTSNPN and SVGIG (reference sequence). This CDR3 has 12 residues. The CDR3 coding sequence is TGTGCCTGGAGGGACGGGGGGACTGAAGCTTTCTTT. It translates to CAWRDGGTEAFF.

In its sample, this clone was seen a few times. This chain joins TRBV5-1 and TRBJ2-1; D perhaps matches TRBD2 (6 bases). Germline V gene lookup returns CDR1 SGHRS and CDR2 YFSETQ. The CDR3 consists of 17 residues. V gave up 0 bases and J gave up 2 bases, with 15 bases separating them. DNA of the CDR3: TGCGCCAGCAGCTTGGACATGATTGGGACTCCCTACAATGAGCAGTTCTTC. Translation gives CASSLDMIGTPYNEQFF.

This clone was counted at least ten times. As DNA, the CDR3 is TGTGCCACCAGCATGACCGACCCCGGGAACTATGGCTACACCTTC. It specifies CATSMTDPGNYGYTF. The rearrangement links TRBV15 to TRBJ1-2; D unresolved. Between the trimmed V and J ends, which lost 4 bases and 2 bases, there was a span of 14 bases. This CDR3 has 15 amino acids. Germline CDR1 is LNHNV and CDR2 is YYDKDF (reference sequence). Looking up the rest from reference TRBV15 and TRBJ1-2 gives the full variable domain: DAMVIQNPRYQVTQFGKPVTLSCSQTLNHNVMYWYQQKSSQAPKLLFHYYDKDFNNEADTPDNFQSRRPNTSFCFLDIRSPGLGDTAMYLCATSMTDPGNYGYTFGSGTRLTVV.

V gene TRBV6-5 combines with J gene TRBJ1-1; D remains unclear. Germline V gives CDR1 MNHEY, CDR2 SVGAGI. Trimming took 7 bases from V and 2 from J, leaving 5 bases between them. CDR3 length equals 11 residues. The CDR3 region is CASTRNTEAFF. The CDR3, as DNA: TGTGCCAGCACCAGAAACACTGAAGCTTTCTTT.

This chain uses TRBV6-5 with TRBJ2-7; 8 bases are a match to TRBD2. This CDR3 has 15 residues. V shed 6 bases, J shed 6 bases, and the junction held 13 bases outside the gene matches. Germline loops: CDR1 MNHEY, CDR2 SVGAGI. The CDR3 reads CASSPGGAQVAEQYF. CDR3 coding DNA: TGTGCCAGCAGCCCCGGGGGGGCGCAGGTTGCCGAGCAGTACTTC.

In regard to this clone: Compared with germline, one end of the junction differs, possibly owing to a read error. The chain combines TRBV7-7 with TRBJ2-1; D perhaps matches TRBD2 (6 bases). This CDR3 is built from 13 residues. Per the germline V gene, CDR1 is SSHAT and CDR2 is FNYEAQ (reference sequence). The CDR3: CASSLGDSTEQFF. The CDR3 DNA sequence: TGTGCTAGCAGCTTAGGGGACTCCACCGAGCAGTTCTTC.

This rearrangement joins TRBV19 to TRBJ2-7, with 12 positions matching TRBD1. This CDR3 contains 15 residues. Germline loops: CDR1 LNHDA, CDR2 SQIVND (reference sequence). V was pared by 6 bases and J by 3 bases, with 6 bases of the junction left unmatched. CDR3: CASRAGQGAIYEQYF. The CDR3 DNA is TGTGCCAGTAGAGCGGGACAGGGGGCGATCTACGAGCAGTACTTC.

The rearrangement uses TRBV2 and TRBJ2-2; D gene uncertain. This CDR3 is 13 amino acids long. V lost 8 bases and J lost 1, with 8 bases in between. Germline V lookup: CDR1 SNHLY, CDR2 FYNNEI. CDR3 DNA: TGTGCCAGCGGCCGCGGGAACACCGGGGAGCTGTTTTTT. Its protein is CASGRGNTGELFF.

This chain uses TRBV2 with TRBJ1-4, with D perhaps matching TRBD1 (6 bases). V dropped 7 bases and J dropped 7 bases, with 13 bases sitting between them. This CDR3 region has 13 residues. Germline V gene sequence: CDR1 SNHLY, CDR2 FYNNEI. CDR3 sequence: CASNTGTGEKLFF. DNA for the CDR3: TGTGCCAGCAACACAGGGACGGGTGAAAAACTGTTTTTT. The full variable domain, with the rest looked up from reference TRBV2 and TRBJ1-4, is EPEVTQTPSHQVTQMGQEVILRCVPISNHLYFYWYRQILGQKVEFLVSFYNNEISEKSEIFDDQFSVERPDGSNFTLKIRSTKLEDSAMYFCASNTGTGEKLFFGSGTQLSVL.

The chain employs TRBV5-6 and TRBJ1-5, with D perhaps matching TRBD1 (6 bases). The CDR3 covers 15 residues. Germline V gene data show CDR1 as SGHDT and CDR2 as YYEEEE. V lost 3 bases and J lost 2, with 12 bases in between. The CDR3 reads CASSWGGWGNQPQHF. In DNA form, the CDR3 reads TGTGCCAGCAGCTGGGGGGGCTGGGGCAATCAGCCCCAGCATTTT.

The J gene is TRBJ2-3, the V gene TRBV11-3, with a weak D call TRBD1 (6 bases). Trimming stripped 1 base from V and 4 bases from J, with 18 bases between. Germline-derived CDR1 and CDR2 are SGHNT and YENEEA. CDR3 length: 17 amino acids. The CDR3 sequence: CASSLGPGTGRPDTQYF. In DNA form, the CDR3 reads TGTGCCAGCAGCTTAGGACCGGGAACAGGGAGACCAGATACGCAGTATTTT.

Notes on this clone: This sample includes further DNA sequences coding for the same CDR3. This chain uses TRBV4-1 with TRBJ1-4; 7 bases are shared with TRBD1. The CDR3 runs 16 residues. The trim removed 3 bases at V and 11 bases at J, leaving 15 bases unmatched. Germline-derived CDR1 and CDR2 are MGHRA and YSYEKL. The DNA of the CDR3 is TGCGCCAGCAGCCAGAGAACAGGGGTTGGCGTTGAGAAACTGTTTTTT. It is translated as CASSQRTGVGVEKLFF.

This clone showed up just once. The rearrangement uses TRBV7-2 and TRBJ1-3, with D possibly matching TRBD1 (5 bases). Per the germline V gene, CDR1 is SGHTA and CDR2 is FQGNSA. The V gene lost 5 bases and the J gene lost 2 bases, with 13 bases spanning the gap. This CDR3 spans 15 amino acids. CDR3 sequence reads: CASSAQGAPGNTIYF. CDR3 bases: TGTGCCAGCAGCGCGCAGGGTGCACCTGGAAACACCATATATTTT. Full variable domain (remainder filled in from reference TRBV7-2 and TRBJ1-3): GAGVSQSPSNKVTEKGKDVELRCDPISGHTALYWYRQSLGQGLEFLIYFQGNSAPDKSGLPSDRFSAERTGGSVSTLTIQRTQQEDSAVYLCASSAQGAPGNTIYFGEGSWLTVV.

This sequence joins TRBV2 and TRBJ2-1, with 8 bases aligning to TRBD1. Losses at the gene ends were 6 bases for V and 10 bases for J; bases not matched to a gene: 5. The CDR3 covers 12 residues. The V gene's germline CDR1 is SNHLY and CDR2 FYNNEI. For the CDR3, the DNA is TGTGCCAGCAGCAAAGACAGGGGCGAGCAGTTCTTC. Residues: CASSKDRGEQFF.

The rearrangement uses TRBV4-2 and TRBJ1-2; no clear D gene. V lost 2 bases and J 0 bases, leaving 16 bases between the germline ends. Germline assignment: CDR1 LGHNA and CDR2 YNFKEQ. The CDR3 has 17 residues. The CDR3 protein is CASSQSAPGLANYGYTF. Here the CDR3 DNA reads TGTGCCAGCAGCCAATCGGCTCCGGGTTTAGCTAACTATGGCTACACCTTC.

This clone was seen a single time. V gene TRBV18 combines with J gene TRBJ2-5, with TRBD2 matching over 8 bases. V shed 3 bases and J 9 bases; nucleotides not matched to a gene: 15. Germline V gene data show CDR1 as KGHSH and CDR2 as LQKENI. The CDR3 is 16 residues long. As DNA, the CDR3 is TGTGCCAGCTCACCCCAGGGGCTAGCGGGCCTCCATCCCCAGTACTTC. Protein product: CASSPQGLAGLHPQYF.

The chain combines TRBV2 with TRBJ2-7, with D perhaps matching TRBD1 (6 bases). The CDR3 spans 18 residues. The V and J ends lost 1 base and 2 bases respectively, with 21 bases between them. Looked up from germline, CDR1 is SNHLY and CDR2 is FYNNEI. Written as DNA, the CDR3 is TGTGCCAGCAGTGAAGGCCCACCCACAACAGGGTTCGCCTACGAGCAGTACTTC. Translating gives CASSEGPPTTGFAYEQYF.

This clone occurred once. The chain has TRBV14 and TRBJ1-1; maybe TRBD1 (5 bases). The CDR3 runs 16 residues. Germline V gene sequence: CDR1 SGHDN, CDR2 FVKESK. Trimming shortened V by 1 base and J by 4 bases, and 16 bases separated the two germline ends. The CDR3 nucleotides read TGTGCCAGCAGCCAAGCGCTTCAGGGTTTGTCCACTGAAGCTTTCTTT. It specifies CASSQALQGLSTEAFF.

The gene calls are TRBV10-3 and TRBJ2-6; 12 positions match TRBD2. V lost 4 bases and J lost 1; bases outside the gene matches: 8. The CDR3 is 19 amino acids. Germline loops: CDR1 ENHRY, CDR2 SYGVKD. The CDR3 coding sequence is TGTGCCATCAGTGTCCTGACTAGCGGGAGTGGTTCTGGGGCCAACGTCCTGACTTTC. Protein sequence: CAISVLTSGSGSGANVLTF.

The CDR3 DNA is TGTGCCAGCAGCCACGGGACAGCCGGGGGCTACACCTTC. Its protein product is CASSHGTAGGYTF. This chain joins TRBV7-9 and TRBJ1-2; TRBD1 matches 7 bases. This CDR3 spans 13 amino acids. CDR1 is SEHNR, CDR2 FQNEAQ, per germline (reference sequence). The ends lost 5 bases at V and 8 bases at J; junction bases unmatched: 8.

V is TRBV11-3 and J is TRBJ2-1; 7 positions match TRBD2. Germline CDR1 reads SGHNT; CDR2 reads YENEEA. The CDR3 length is 17 residues. Trimming at V came to 1 base and at J to 8 bases, leaving 14 bases not matched to a gene. The CDR3: CASSLGEGTSGADEQFF. The CDR3 bases are TGTGCCAGCAGCTTAGGGGAGGGGACCAGCGGGGCGGATGAGCAGTTCTTC.

The J gene is TRBJ1-4, the V gene TRBV5-1; D remains ambiguous. The V gene's germline CDR1 is SGHRS and CDR2 YFSETQ. Trimming pared 0 bases from V and 2 bases from J, leaving 8 bases between. This CDR3 has 15 residues. The CDR3 DNA sequence: TGCGCCAGCAGCTTGGACGGTCGTACTAATGAAAAACTGTTTTTT. This encodes CASSLDGRTNEKLFF.